This T cell receptor (beta chain) is from a study of Ad26.COV2.S vaccination and SARS-CoV-2 variants. Looking at the study overall: Once or twice, 56 days apart, Ad26.COV2.S was delivered intramuscularly. Study-wide results and caveats: Estimates derived from TCR breadth and depth analyses may have underestimated total T cell responses. It was found that vaccine and placebo recipients had similar non-spike TCR breadth.

This CDR3 has 16 amino acids. V shed 4 bases and J 0 bases; nucleotides not matched to a gene: 7. Germline assignment: CDR1 SGHAT and CDR2 FQDESV (reference sequence). Regarding treatment: some 19 received Ad26.COV2.S at low or high dose, single or two shots; roughly five received placebo; per-sample allocation not given. Specimen acquisition occurred on day 63 following the initial vaccine or placebo injection. The donor was a Boston adult aged 18-55 years. On this clone: As yet, its antigen is unknown.

This table comes from immunoSEQ multiplex PCR, and its TCRdb copy is limited to in-frame clones, with some not included. Of 400,000 to 500,000 clones in the sample, roughly 90% were seen once. Here the sequenced sample was peripheral blood, taken in a trial of Ad26.COV2.S vaccine versus placebo. The chain has TRBV11-1 and TRBJ2-7; 9 nucleotides align to TRBD1. The receptor was isolated from a person aged 18 to 65 who received the Ad26.COV2.S COVID-19 vaccine or a placebo. CDR3 residues: CASSSDWTGVSYEQYF. In DNA, the CDR3 is TGTGCCAGCAGCTCCGATTGGACAGGGGTCTCCTACGAGCAGTACTTC.